The rows below give T cell receptor beta chains drawn from one sample of a study of lymphopenia after photon versus proton radiotherapy. The assay was immunoSEQ multiplex PCR, and TCRdb's table has in-frame clones only and misses some. The sample has 30,000 to 45,000 clones; more than 75% are singletons. Sequencing used peripheral blood, obtained from a patient treated with photon-based radiotherapy. The receptors stem from a man in his fifties or sixties with gastric cancer. CDR3s include the opening cysteine and the closing phenylalanine or tryptophan. The order of the fields is CDR3 protein, CDR3 DNA, clone size, D gene, V gene, J gene. D genes are given only for firm matches. Clone size is given for some rows only: seen once, a few or many times, or a class if the clone is expanded.

CDR3aa: CASSLERRGSGRVWDEQFF; CDR3nt: TGTGCCAGCAGCTTGGAGCGGCGGGGTAGCGGGAGGGTCTGGGATGAGCAGTTCTTC; abundance: .; d_gene: TRBD2; v_gene: TRBV5-4; j_gene: TRBJ2-1
CDR3aa: CASSPGGREETQYF; CDR3nt: TGTGCCAGCAGTCCAGGGGGGCGAGAAGAGACCCAGTACTTC; abundance: .; d_gene: .; v_gene: TRBV28; j_gene: TRBJ2-5
CDR3aa: CASRGIRGYTF; CDR3nt: TGTGCCAGCAGGGGCATACGGGGCTACACCTTC; abundance: .; d_gene: .; v_gene: TRBV28; j_gene: TRBJ1-2
CDR3aa: CASSQDFFPDTQYF; CDR3nt: TGTGCCAGCAGCCAAGACTTTTTTCCGGATACGCAGTATTTT; abundance: .; d_gene: .; v_gene: TRBV14; j_gene: TRBJ2-3
CDR3aa: CASTLKQGDEQYF; CDR3nt: TGTGCCAGCACCCTAAAACAGGGAGACGAGCAGTACTTC; abundance: .; d_gene: .; v_gene: TRBV6-1; j_gene: TRBJ2-7
CDR3aa: CASSLGSAQETQYF; CDR3nt: TGCGCCAGCAGCTTGGGGAGCGCCCAAGAGACCCAGTACTTC; abundance: .; d_gene: .; v_gene: TRBV5-1; j_gene: TRBJ2-5
CDR3aa: CASSPTDRPNNEQFF; CDR3nt: TGTGCCAGCAGCCCAACGGACAGACCCAACAATGAGCAGTTCTTC; abundance: .; d_gene: .; v_gene: TRBV11-2; j_gene: TRBJ2-1
CDR3aa: CASSYRSPYNEQFF; CDR3nt: TGTGCCAGCAGCTACAGGTCTCCCTACAATGAGCAGTTCTTC; abundance: .; d_gene: .; v_gene: TRBV6-1; j_gene: TRBJ2-1
CDR3aa: CASSERQGAYEQYF; CDR3nt: TGTGCCAGCAGTGAGCGACAGGGAGCCTACGAGCAGTACTTC; abundance: .; d_gene: TRBD1; v_gene: TRBV6-1; j_gene: TRBJ2-7
CDR3aa: CAISAGAGVGTDTQYF; CDR3nt: TGTGCCATCAGTGCGGGCGCGGGAGTGGGCACAGATACGCAGTATTTT; abundance: few; d_gene: TRBD2; v_gene: TRBV10-3; j_gene: TRBJ2-3
CDR3aa: CASSPAGTDTQYF; CDR3nt: TGTGCCAGCTCACCGGCAGGGACAGATACGCAGTATTTT; abundance: .; d_gene: .; v_gene: TRBV18; j_gene: TRBJ2-3
CDR3aa: CASSLNWGTEAFF; CDR3nt: TGTGCCAGCAGCTTGAACTGGGGCACTGAAGCTTTCTTT; abundance: .; d_gene: .; v_gene: TRBV28; j_gene: TRBJ1-1
CDR3aa: CASSLKGQSVYGYTF; CDR3nt: TGTGCCAGCAGTCTGAAGGGACAGTCTGTTTATGGCTACACCTTC; abundance: .; d_gene: TRBD1; v_gene: TRBV6-5; j_gene: TRBJ1-2
CDR3aa: CASSPGLAGQETQYF; CDR3nt: TGTGCCAGCAGCCCAGGACTAGCGGGACAAGAGACCCAGTACTTC; abundance: .; d_gene: TRBD2; v_gene: TRBV7-2; j_gene: TRBJ2-5
CDR3aa: CASSISGRTSGSRAQYF; CDR3nt: TGTGCCAGTAGTATATCCGGCCGGACTAGCGGGAGCCGGGCCCAGTACTTC; abundance: once; d_gene: TRBD2; v_gene: TRBV19; j_gene: TRBJ2-5
CDR3aa: CASSPLTQNTEAFF; CDR3nt: TGTGCCAGCTCACCATTGACGCAGAACACTGAAGCTTTCTTT; abundance: .; d_gene: .; v_gene: TRBV18; j_gene: TRBJ1-1
CDR3aa: CASTERTGYGYTF; CDR3nt: TGTGCCAGCACTGAGAGGACGGGCTATGGCTACACCTTC; abundance: .; d_gene: .; v_gene: TRBV6-1; j_gene: TRBJ1-2
CDR3aa: CASSQRGGGGYEQYF; CDR3nt: TGTGCCAGCAGTCAGAGAGGGGGGGGCGGCTACGAGCAGTACTTC; abundance: .; d_gene: .; v_gene: TRBV6-1; j_gene: TRBJ2-7
CDR3aa: CASNSGQGSYEQYF; CDR3nt: TGTGCCAGCAACTCCGGACAGGGATCGTACGAGCAGTACTTC; abundance: .; d_gene: TRBD1; v_gene: TRBV6-6; j_gene: TRBJ2-7
CDR3aa: CASNPTGGLRETQYF; CDR3nt: TGTGCCAGCAACCCAACAGGGGGCCTTCGGGAGACCCAGTACTTC; abundance: .; d_gene: TRBD1; v_gene: TRBV28; j_gene: TRBJ2-5
CDR3aa: CASSDRDRSTDTQYF; CDR3nt: TGTGCCAGCAGTGACCGGGACAGGAGCACAGATACGCAGTATTTT; abundance: .; d_gene: TRBD1; v_gene: TRBV25-1; j_gene: TRBJ2-3
CDR3aa: CASSEFKQQETQYF; CDR3nt: TGTGCCAGCAGTGAGTTCAAGCAGCAAGAGACCCAGTACTTC; abundance: .; d_gene: .; v_gene: TRBV2; j_gene: TRBJ2-5
CDR3aa: CASSLAYRWGAAYNEQFF; CDR3nt: TGTGCCAGCAGCTTGGCCTATCGATGGGGAGCGGCCTACAATGAGCAGTTCTTC; abundance: few; d_gene: .; v_gene: TRBV5-6; j_gene: TRBJ2-1
CDR3aa: CASSQITGGGEKLFF; CDR3nt: TGCGCCAGCAGCCAAATTACAGGTGGAGGGGAAAAACTGTTTTTT; abundance: .; d_gene: .; v_gene: TRBV4-1; j_gene: TRBJ1-4
CDR3aa: CASSLENYGYTF; CDR3nt: TGTGCCAGCAGCTTAGAGAACTATGGCTACACCTTC; abundance: .; d_gene: .; v_gene: TRBV7-6; j_gene: TRBJ1-2
CDR3aa: CASSYSEGSGNTIYF; CDR3nt: TGTGCCAGCAGTTACTCGGAGGGATCCGGAAACACCATATATTTT; abundance: once; d_gene: .; v_gene: TRBV6-5; j_gene: TRBJ1-3
CDR3aa: CASSLTSGDGYTF; CDR3nt: TGTGCCAGCAGCTTAACGAGCGGGGATGGCTACACCTTC; abundance: .; d_gene: .; v_gene: TRBV7-3; j_gene: TRBJ1-2
CDR3aa: CASSSLAGGRGEQYF; CDR3nt: TGTGCCAGCAGCTCCTTAGCGGGAGGGCGGGGCGAGCAGTACTTC; abundance: .; d_gene: TRBD2; v_gene: TRBV7-9; j_gene: TRBJ2-7
CDR3aa: CASSYAGTSTYEQYF; CDR3nt: TGTGCCAGCAGTTACGCTGGGACTAGCACGTACGAGCAGTACTTC; abundance: .; d_gene: TRBD2; v_gene: TRBV10-3; j_gene: TRBJ2-7
CDR3aa: CASSLVASAPAEAFF; CDR3nt: TGCGCCAGCAGCTTGGTCGCGTCAGCCCCGGCCGAAGCTTTCTTT; abundance: .; d_gene: .; v_gene: TRBV5-1; j_gene: TRBJ1-1
CDR3aa: CSVEEFDTQYF; CDR3nt: TGCAGCGTTGAAGAATTTGATACGCAGTATTTT; abundance: few; d_gene: .; v_gene: TRBV29-1; j_gene: TRBJ2-3
CDR3aa: CASRQGDTDTQYF; CDR3nt: TGTGCCAGCCGACAGGGGGACACAGATACGCAGTATTTT; abundance: .; d_gene: TRBD1; v_gene: TRBV7-9; j_gene: TRBJ2-3
CDR3aa: CASSVIGQTYNEQFF; CDR3nt: TGTGCCAGCAGCGTTATCGGGCAAACCTACAATGAGCAGTTCTTC; abundance: .; d_gene: .; v_gene: TRBV9; j_gene: TRBJ2-1
CDR3aa: CASSLGTSTDTQYF; CDR3nt: TGTGCCAGCAGCCTCGGGACTAGCACAGATACGCAGTATTTT; abundance: .; d_gene: .; v_gene: TRBV11-2; j_gene: TRBJ2-3
CDR3aa: CAWNPGTGQETQYF; CDR3nt: TGTGCCTGGAATCCCGGGACAGGACAAGAGACCCAGTACTTC; abundance: once; d_gene: TRBD1; v_gene: TRBV30; j_gene: TRBJ2-5
CDR3aa: CASGVGDQPQHF; CDR3nt: TGTGCCAGCGGGGTGGGCGATCAGCCCCAGCATTTT; abundance: .; d_gene: .; v_gene: TRBV6-6; j_gene: TRBJ1-5
CDR3aa: CASSGGTSYEQYF; CDR3nt: TGTGCCAGTAGTGGCGGGACTTCCTACGAGCAGTACTTC; abundance: once; d_gene: .; v_gene: TRBV19; j_gene: TRBJ2-7
CDR3aa: CASSLGTELNTEAFF; CDR3nt: TGTGCCAGCAGCTTAGGTACGGAACTGAACACTGAAGCTTTCTTT; abundance: .; d_gene: .; v_gene: TRBV7-6; j_gene: TRBJ1-1
CDR3aa: CASSSSGSKNEQFF; CDR3nt: TGTGCCAGCAGTTCAAGCGGGAGTAAGAATGAGCAGTTCTTC; abundance: .; d_gene: TRBD2; v_gene: TRBV2; j_gene: TRBJ2-1
CDR3aa: CASSPRLAVYNEQFF; CDR3nt: TGTGCCAGCTCACCGCGGCTAGCGGTTTACAATGAGCAGTTCTTC; abundance: .; d_gene: TRBD2; v_gene: TRBV18; j_gene: TRBJ2-1
CDR3aa: CASSLEDRVVEQYF; CDR3nt: TGTGCCAGCAGCTTAGAGGACAGGGTGGTCGAGCAGTACTTC; abundance: .; d_gene: TRBD1; v_gene: TRBV7-9; j_gene: TRBJ2-7
CDR3aa: CASSLKGVEQYF; CDR3nt: TGTGCCAGCAGCTTAAAAGGGGTCGAGCAGTACTTC; abundance: .; d_gene: .; v_gene: TRBV13; j_gene: TRBJ2-7
CDR3aa: CASSFSGTVGSPLHF; CDR3nt: TGTGCCAGCAGCTTTTCCGGGACTGTGGGTTCACCCCTCCACTTT; abundance: .; d_gene: .; v_gene: TRBV7-2; j_gene: TRBJ1-6
CDR3aa: CASSRKGLIYEQYF; CDR3nt: TGTGCCAGCAGCCGCAAAGGGCTTATCTACGAGCAGTACTTC; abundance: .; d_gene: .; v_gene: TRBV14; j_gene: TRBJ2-7
CDR3aa: CAWSVGHDTGELFF; CDR3nt: TGTGCCTGGAGTGTGGGACACGACACCGGGGAGCTGTTTTTT; abundance: .; d_gene: .; v_gene: TRBV30; j_gene: TRBJ2-2
CDR3aa: CASSFRASGLNQPQHF; CDR3nt: TGTGCCAGCAGTTTTCGGGCCTCGGGTCTTAATCAGCCCCAGCATTTT; abundance: .; d_gene: .; v_gene: TRBV28; j_gene: TRBJ1-5
CDR3aa: CAISASGTSGRFPYNEQFF; CDR3nt: TGTGCCATCAGTGCCTCCGGGACTAGCGGGAGGTTCCCCTACAATGAGCAGTTCTTC; abundance: .; d_gene: TRBD2; v_gene: TRBV10-3; j_gene: TRBJ2-1
CDR3aa: CASSLRTTGQDYSNQPQHF; CDR3nt: TGTGCCAGCTCACTGCGAACGACGGGACAGGATTATAGCAATCAGCCCCAGCATTTT; abundance: .; d_gene: TRBD1; v_gene: TRBV18; j_gene: TRBJ1-5
CDR3aa: CAAARGSYTYNEQFF; CDR3nt: TGTGCCGCGGCCCGGGGGTCATACACCTACAATGAGCAGTTCTTC; abundance: .; d_gene: .; v_gene: TRBV5-8; j_gene: TRBJ2-1
CDR3aa: CASSTRGRENNSPLHF; CDR3nt: TGTGCCAGCAGCACTCGGGGTCGAGAGAATAATTCACCCCTCCACTTT; abundance: .; d_gene: .; v_gene: TRBV7-9; j_gene: TRBJ1-6
CDR3aa: CARGRAGELFF; CDR3nt: TGTGCCAGGGGGAGGGCCGGGGAGCTGTTTTTT; abundance: once; d_gene: TRBD2; v_gene: TRBV6-4; j_gene: TRBJ2-2
CDR3aa: CASSRGRDRGTKEQYF; CDR3nt: TGTGCCAGCAGCCGCGGCCGGGACAGGGGGACTAAGGAGCAGTACTTC; abundance: .; d_gene: TRBD1; v_gene: TRBV5-4; j_gene: TRBJ2-7
CDR3aa: CASSFNGAGGGEAFF; CDR3nt: TGTGCCAGCAGTTTTAATGGGGCAGGGGGAGGTGAAGCTTTCTTT; abundance: .; d_gene: TRBD1; v_gene: TRBV28; j_gene: TRBJ1-1
CDR3aa: CASSLLGTAPNEKLFF; CDR3nt: TGCGCCAGCAGCTTGCTAGGGACAGCCCCTAATGAAAAACTGTTTTTT; abundance: .; d_gene: TRBD1; v_gene: TRBV5-1; j_gene: TRBJ1-4
CDR3aa: CASRSSGVQETQYF; CDR3nt: TGTGCCAGCAGGTCCTCAGGGGTACAAGAGACCCAGTACTTC; abundance: .; d_gene: .; v_gene: TRBV6-1; j_gene: TRBJ2-5
CDR3aa: CASSLGRGTDTDTQYF; CDR3nt: TGCGCCAGCAGCTTGGGGCGGGGCACCGACACAGATACGCAGTATTTT; abundance: .; d_gene: .; v_gene: TRBV5-1; j_gene: TRBJ2-3
CDR3aa: CASGFVLLVGGHTEAFF; CDR3nt: TGTGCTAGTGGTTTCGTGCTCCTCGTTGGGGGGCATACTGAAGCTTTCTTT; abundance: once; d_gene: .; v_gene: TRBV12-5; j_gene: TRBJ1-1
CDR3aa: CASSLAGRQGEYGYTF; CDR3nt: TGTGCCAGCAGCTTAGCGGGGCGACAGGGGGAATATGGCTACACCTTC; abundance: .; d_gene: TRBD1; v_gene: TRBV7-2; j_gene: TRBJ1-2
CDR3aa: CASSALAGAYNEQFF; CDR3nt: TGTGCCAGTAGTGCCCTAGCGGGAGCCTACAATGAGCAGTTCTTC; abundance: .; d_gene: TRBD2; v_gene: TRBV19; j_gene: TRBJ2-1